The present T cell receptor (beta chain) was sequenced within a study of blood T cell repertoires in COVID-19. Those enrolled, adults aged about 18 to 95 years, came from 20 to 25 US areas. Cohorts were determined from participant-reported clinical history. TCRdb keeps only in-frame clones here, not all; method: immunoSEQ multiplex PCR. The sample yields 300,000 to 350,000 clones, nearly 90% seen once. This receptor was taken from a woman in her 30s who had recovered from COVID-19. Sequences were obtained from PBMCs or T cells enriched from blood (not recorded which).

CDR3 residues: CASSRAAPSYEQYF. Here the CDR3 DNA reads TGTGCCAGCAGCAGGGCCGCTCCCTCCTACGAGCAGTACTTC. This sequence joins TRBV21-1 and TRBJ2-7; the D call of TRBD1 is as the table states it, not checked on the DNA. TRBV21-1 corresponds to a pseudogene. The CDR3 has 14 residues.